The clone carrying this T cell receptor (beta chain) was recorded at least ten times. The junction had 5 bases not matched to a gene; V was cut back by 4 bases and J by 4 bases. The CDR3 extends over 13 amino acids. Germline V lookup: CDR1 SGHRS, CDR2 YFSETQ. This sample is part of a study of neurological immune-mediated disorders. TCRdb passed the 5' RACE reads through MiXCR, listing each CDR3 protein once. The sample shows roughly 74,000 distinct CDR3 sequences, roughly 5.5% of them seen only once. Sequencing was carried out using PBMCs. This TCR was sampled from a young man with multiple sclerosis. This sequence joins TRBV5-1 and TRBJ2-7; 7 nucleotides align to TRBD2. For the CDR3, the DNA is TGCGCCAGCAGCCGCGGGGGACCTTACGAGCAGTACTTC. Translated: CASSRGGPYEQYF. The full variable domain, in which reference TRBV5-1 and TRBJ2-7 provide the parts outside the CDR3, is KAGVTQTPRYLIKTRGQQVTLSCSPISGHRSVSWYQQTPGQGLQFLFEYFSETQRNKGNFPGRFSGRQFSNSRSEMNVSTLELGDSALYLCASSRGGPYEQYFGPGTRLTVT.